This TCR beta chain is from a study of control samples from healthy donors and cancer patients. Generated by immunoSEQ multiplex PCR, the TCRdb table keeps only in-frame clones and is missing some. Of 78,000 or so clones in the sample, around nine tenths were seen once. CDR3 length equals 14 residues. Germline CDR1 is SGHTA and CDR2 is FQGNSA. J lost 7 bases, V lost 8 bases, and 9 bases had no gene match. Source material: blood. The clonotype was recovered from a woman in her 50s in good health. This chain links TRBV7-2 with TRBJ2-1; 9 nucleotides agree with TRBD2. CDR3 bases: TGTGCCAGCGGATTTAGCGGGGGAGGGAATGAGCAGTTCTTC. Protein product: CASGFSGGGNEQFF. Supplemented by reference TRBV7-2 and TRBJ2-1, the full variable domain reads GAGVSQSPSNKVTEKGKDVELRCDPISGHTALYWYRQSLGQGLEFLIYFQGNSAPDKSGLPSDRFSAERTGGSVSTLTIQRTQQEDSAVYLCASGFSGGGNEQFFGPGTRLTVL.